Listed below are T cell receptor beta chains from one sample, sequenced in a study of T cells after yellow fever vaccination. TCRdb reanalysed the 5' RACE reads using MiXCR and keeps one entry per CDR3 protein. Of 200,000 to 300,000 distinct CDR3 sequences listed, roughly 6.3% are singletons. Here the sequenced sample was CD4+ T cells sorted from PBMCs, taken on the day of the yellow fever booster vaccination. The source is a man aged 25 to 40 who received the YFV17D yellow fever vaccine. The CDR3 runs from the conserved cysteine through the conserved F or W. A D gene is named only where the DNA matches it firmly. For some rows the clone size is stated as once, few or many, or as a class when expanded; others skip it.

length	size	V	J	D	DNA	CDR3
18	NA	TRBV11-2	TRBJ2-4	NA	TGTGCCAGCAGCTTAGGGATTGGGAGAGAAATAGCCAAAAACATTCAGTACTTC	CASSLGIGREIAKNIQYF
14	few	TRBV29-1	TRBJ2-3	TRBD2	TGCAGCGTTCGGACTAGCGGGAGTCTGGATACGCAGTATTTT	CSVRTSGSLDTQYF
14	NA	TRBV29-1	TRBJ1-3	TRBD1	TGCAGCGCCTCGGGGGCAGGGGGCCGAAACACCATATATTTT	CSASGAGGRNTIYF
14	many	TRBV7-9	TRBJ2-7	TRBD2	TGTGCCAGCAGCCAGACTAGCGGGAGTGACGAGCAGTACTTC	CASSQTSGSDEQYF
15	NA	TRBV12-3/TRBV12-4	TRBJ1-4	TRBD1	TGTGCCAGCAGTCCCGGGACAGTAACTAATGAAAAACTGTTTTTT	CASSPGTVTNEKLFF
12	many	TRBV5-1	TRBJ1-6	NA	TGCGCCAGCAGCTTCGAGAATTCACCCCTCCACTTT	CASSFENSPLHF
14	many	TRBV20-1	TRBJ2-7	NA	TGCAGTGCTAGTTATGGGACATACAACTACGAGCAGTACTTC	CSASYGTYNYEQYF
15	few	TRBV6-1	TRBJ2-7	NA	TGTGCCAGCAGTCCCCCCTTGGGGGTCCCCTACGAGCAGTACTTC	CASSPPLGVPYEQYF
13	few	TRBV7-2	TRBJ2-7	NA	TGTGCCAGCAGCTTAGGTTTTCCCTACGAGCAGTACTTC	CASSLGFPYEQYF
15	few	TRBV7-8	TRBJ1-4	NA	TGTGCCAGCAGCTTAGAGGAGGGGTTGGGTGAAAAACTGTTTTTT	CASSLEEGLGEKLFF
16	NA	TRBV30	TRBJ1-2	TRBD1	TGTGCCTGGAGATTGGGAGGTGGAGGGGGCTACTATGGCTACACCTTC	CAWRLGGGGGYYGYTF
13	few	TRBV18	TRBJ2-1	TRBD2	TGTGCCAGCTCACCTGGGAGGGACAATGAGCAGTTCTTC	CASSPGRDNEQFF
17	NA	TRBV7-8	TRBJ2-2	NA	TGTGCCAGCAGCTTAGCGCCCTGGACAGTAAACACCGGGGAGCTGTTTTTT	CASSLAPWTVNTGELFF
17	NA	TRBV7-2	TRBJ2-3	TRBD2	TGTGCCAGCAGCGGCGGGACTAGCGGGAGGGCGCCAGATACGCAGTATTTT	CASSGGTSGRAPDTQYF
13	NA	TRBV6-5	TRBJ2-7	NA	TGTGCCAGCAGTTACCGGGACTCCTACGAGCAGTACTTC	CASSYRDSYEQYF
14	many	TRBV5-1	TRBJ2-2	NA	TGCGCCAGCAGCTTGGACTACCACACCGGGGAGCTGTTTTTT	CASSLDYHTGELFF
16	NA	TRBV25-1	TRBJ2-5	NA	TGTGCCAGCAGTCAGGACAGTCCCGGGGTTCAAGAGACCCAGTACTTC	CASSQDSPGVQETQYF
17	few	TRBV18	TRBJ1-5	TRBD1	TGTGCCAGCTCAACGAACTTGACAGGGGCGAGAGGACAGCCCCAGCATTTT	CASSTNLTGARGQPQHF
14	many	TRBV20-1	TRBJ2-3	NA	TGCAGTGCTAACCCAGCGAGTGCCACGGATACGCAGTATTTT	CSANPASATDTQYF
14	many	TRBV7-2	TRBJ2-1	NA	TGTGCCAGCGAGCGGAGAGGGTACTACAATGAGCAGTTCTTC	CASERRGYYNEQFF
12	few	TRBV21-1	TRBJ2-1	NA	TGTGCCAGCTTCTCAAGGGCGGATGAGCAGTTCTTC	CASFSRADEQFF
11	few	TRBV24-1	TRBJ2-1	NA	TGTGCCACCAGTGTAACGGATAGGTTGTTCTTC	CATSVTDRLFF
18	NA	TRBV11-2	TRBJ1-1	TRBD1	TGTGCCAGCAGCTTAAGAAGGGACAGGGGCCGCTTGAACACTGAAGCTTTCTTT	CASSLRRDRGRLNTEAFF
14	few	TRBV28	TRBJ2-7	TRBD1	TGTGCCAGCTCTAACTCCGGGACAGCCTACGAGCAGTACTTC	CASSNSGTAYEQYF
15	NA	TRBV20-1	TRBJ2-3	TRBD2	TGCAGTGCAGAGCAGGGACTAGCGGGTTTGGATACGCAGTATTTT	CSAEQGLAGLDTQYF
15	few	TRBV5-5	TRBJ2-1	TRBD1	TGTGCCAGCAGCTTGGGACAGGGGCGTTACAATGAGCAGTTCTTC	CASSLGQGRYNEQFF
13	few	TRBV7-6	TRBJ1-3	TRBD1	TGTGCCAGCAGCGAAGACAGGGAGAACACCATATATTTT	CASSEDRENTIYF
15	many	TRBV12-3/TRBV12-4	TRBJ2-7	TRBD2	TGTGCCAGCAGTTTGACTAGCGGGAGGAGGGGAGTGCAGTACTTC	CASSLTSGRRGVQYF
13	many	TRBV5-1	TRBJ2-7	NA	TGCGCCAGCAGCTTGGGGGCAGGTCACGAGCAGTACTTC	CASSLGAGHEQYF
14	few	TRBV19	TRBJ2-2	TRBD2	TGTGCCAGTACGGGACTAGCGGGCACCGGGGAGCTGTTTTTT	CASTGLAGTGELFF
14	many	TRBV24-1	TRBJ2-7	NA	TGTGCCACCAGTGAACCCGGGACATCCGGGGAGCAGTACTTC	CATSEPGTSGEQYF
12	many	TRBV5-1	TRBJ2-1	NA	TGCGCCAGCAGCACCCGGGGGAATGAGCAGTTCTTC	CASSTRGNEQFF
15	many	TRBV20-1	TRBJ2-7	TRBD2	TGCAGTGCTAGAGGATCTAGCGGGAGCGTGGGTGAGCAGTACTTC	CSARGSSGSVGEQYF
15	NA	TRBV2	TRBJ2-5	NA	TGTGCCAGCAGCTACAGGGCAAACATCCAAGAGACCCAGTACTTC	CASSYRANIQETQYF
13	many	TRBV2	TRBJ2-1	TRBD2	TGTGCCAGCAATTCCATATCGGGGGGTGAGCAGTTCTTC	CASNSISGGEQFF
17	few	TRBV4-2	TRBJ2-3	TRBD2	TGTGCCAGCAGCCAAGAGGCTAGCGGGAGGGGCACAGATACGCAGTATTTT	CASSQEASGRGTDTQYF
15	NA	TRBV7-2	TRBJ2-7	NA	TGTGCCAGCAGCTTAAACTCCCGGACCACCTACGAGCAGTACTTC	CASSLNSRTTYEQYF
15	many	TRBV7-2	TRBJ2-1	NA	TGTGCCAGCAGCTTAGGGTGGGGGGTGTACAATGAGCAGTTCTTC	CASSLGWGVYNEQFF
14	NA	TRBV30	TRBJ2-1	NA	TGTGCCTGGCGGAGGGACCAAGCTAGTCATGAGCAGTTCTTC	CAWRRDQASHEQFF
13	NA	TRBV20-1	TRBJ2-1	NA	TGCAGTGCCAGTCAGGCGGGTGACAATGAGCAGTTCTTC	CSASQAGDNEQFF
14	many	TRBV7-2	TRBJ2-1	NA	TGTGCCAGCAGCCAGGGGCCAGGAAACAATGAGCAGTTCTTC	CASSQGPGNNEQFF
16	few	TRBV12-3/TRBV12-4	TRBJ2-7	TRBD1	TGTGCCAGCAGTTTCTATGGGGACAGCTTCTCCTACGAGCAGTACTTC	CASSFYGDSFSYEQYF
16	NA	TRBV6-2/TRBV6-3	TRBJ2-6	NA	TGTGCCAGCAGATCGTATGCAGTTGCTGGGGCCAACGTCCTGACTTTC	CASRSYAVAGANVLTF
13	few	TRBV12-3/TRBV12-4	TRBJ1-1	NA	TGTGCCAGCAGTGATCAGGCGAACACTGAAGCTTTCTTT	CASSDQANTEAFF
14	many	TRBV5-1	TRBJ2-3	NA	TGCGCCAGCAGCCTAGACTCATCCGGCCGATCGCAGTATTTT	CASSLDSSGRSQYF
15	few	TRBV7-9	TRBJ1-1	TRBD1	TGTGCCAGCAGCCCCGAGGGGTCGGCAGGGGGTAATGCTTTCTTT	CASSPEGSAGGNAFF
14	few	TRBV14	TRBJ2-3	NA	TGTGCCAGCAGCCAGGTTATCAGCACAGATACGCAGTATTTT	CASSQVISTDTQYF
13	NA	TRBV7-9	TRBJ2-7	NA	TGTGCCAGCAGCCTAGGGTCTGCCTACGAGCAGTACTTC	CASSLGSAYEQYF
14	many	TRBV20-1	TRBJ2-2	NA	TGCAGTGCCCCCATCCCAGGGTACACCGGGGAGCTGTTTTTT	CSAPIPGYTGELFF
17	many	TRBV6-2/TRBV6-3	TRBJ2-1	TRBD2	TGTGCCAGCAGACTTAAGGTTGGACTAGCGGTATACAATGAGCAGTTCTTC	CASRLKVGLAVYNEQFF
16	few	TRBV5-4	TRBJ2-2	TRBD1	TGTGCCAGCAGCAAGGGGGCGGCTACGAACACCGGGGAGCTGTTTTTT	CASSKGAATNTGELFF
13	many	TRBV5-1	TRBJ2-7	NA	TGCGCCAGCAGCTTGAACTTCGGGTACGAGCAGTACTTC	CASSLNFGYEQYF